In its sample, the clone carrying this T cell receptor beta chain was seen once. Antigen specificity is unknown. Indicated time point: week 35, safety follow-up. What each vaccine dose contained was 300 ug of mutant IDH1 20-mer peptide, accompanied by topical imiquimod. This table comes from immunoSEQ multiplex PCR, and its TCRdb copy is limited to in-frame clones, with some not included. Among roughly 52,000 clones listed, approximately 81% were seen once. The data stem from a study of a mutant IDH1 vaccine in newly diagnosed glioma. The V end was cut by 0 bases, the J end by 7 bases, with 8 bases between. In germline, CDR1 is SGHRS, CDR2 YFSETQ. This CDR3 is 13 amino acids long.

The sequence came from a young woman with glioma. This chain connects TRBV5-1 to TRBJ2-1; D not certain. This material consisted of PBMCs, taken from a glioma patient whose treatment included an IDH1 peptide vaccine. The CDR3: CASSLGQLNEQFF. The CDR3 DNA follows: TGCGCCAGCAGCTTGGGCCAGTTGAATGAGCAGTTCTTC.